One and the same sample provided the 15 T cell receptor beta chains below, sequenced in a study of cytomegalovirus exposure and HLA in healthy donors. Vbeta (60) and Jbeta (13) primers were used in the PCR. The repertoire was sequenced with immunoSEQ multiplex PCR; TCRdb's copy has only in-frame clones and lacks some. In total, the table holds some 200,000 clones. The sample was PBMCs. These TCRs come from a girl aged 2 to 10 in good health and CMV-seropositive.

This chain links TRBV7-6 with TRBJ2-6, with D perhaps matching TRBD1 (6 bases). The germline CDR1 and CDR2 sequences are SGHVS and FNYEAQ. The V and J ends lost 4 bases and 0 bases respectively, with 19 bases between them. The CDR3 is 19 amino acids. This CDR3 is CASSSRQVHEGSGANVLTF. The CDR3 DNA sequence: TGTGCCAGCAGCTCGAGACAGGTTCACGAAGGCTCTGGGGCCAACGTCCTGACTTTC. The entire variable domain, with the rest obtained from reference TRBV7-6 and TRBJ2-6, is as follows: GAGVSQSPRYKVTKRGQDVALRCDPISGHVSLYWYRQALGQGPEFLTYFNYEAQQDKSGLPNDRFSAERPEGSISTLTIQRTEQRDSAMYRCASSSRQVHEGSGANVLTFGAGSRLTVL.

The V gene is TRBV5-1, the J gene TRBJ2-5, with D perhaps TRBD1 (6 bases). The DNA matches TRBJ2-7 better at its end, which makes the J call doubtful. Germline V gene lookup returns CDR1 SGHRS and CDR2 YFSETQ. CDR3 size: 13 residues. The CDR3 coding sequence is TGCGCCAGCAGCCCCCTACAGGGTTACGAGCAGTACTTC. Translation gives CASSPLQGYEQYF.

CDR3 nucleotides: TGTGCCAGCAGCCAGACTAGCGGGCGGAACACCGGGGAGCTGTTTTTT. Translated: CASSQTSGRNTGELFF. The chain employs TRBV14 and TRBJ2-2, with 10 bases lining up with TRBD2. There are 16 residues in the CDR3. Germline loops: CDR1 SGHDN, CDR2 FVKESK. Losses at the gene ends were 3 bases for V and 1 base for J; bases not matched to a gene: 2.

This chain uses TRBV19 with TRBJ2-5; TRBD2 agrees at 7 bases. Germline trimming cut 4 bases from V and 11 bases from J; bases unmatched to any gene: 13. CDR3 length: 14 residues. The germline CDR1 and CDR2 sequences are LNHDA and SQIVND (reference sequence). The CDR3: CASSTDPTSLEQYF. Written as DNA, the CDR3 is TGTGCCAGTAGTACCGATCCGACTAGCCTAGAGCAGTACTTC. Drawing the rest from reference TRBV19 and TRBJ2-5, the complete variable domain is DGGITQSPKYLFRKEGQNVTLSCEQNLNHDAMYWYRQDPGQGLRLIYYSQIVNDFQKGDIAEGYSVSREKKESFPLTVTSAQKNPTAFYLCASSTDPTSLEQYFGPGTRLLVL.

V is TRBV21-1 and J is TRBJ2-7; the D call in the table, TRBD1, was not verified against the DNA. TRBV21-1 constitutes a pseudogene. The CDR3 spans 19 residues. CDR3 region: CASSKNGAGQFPKGCEQYF. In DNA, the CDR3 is TGTGCCAGCAGCAAAAATGGGGCGGGACAGTTTCCTAAGGGGTGCGAGCAGTACTTC.

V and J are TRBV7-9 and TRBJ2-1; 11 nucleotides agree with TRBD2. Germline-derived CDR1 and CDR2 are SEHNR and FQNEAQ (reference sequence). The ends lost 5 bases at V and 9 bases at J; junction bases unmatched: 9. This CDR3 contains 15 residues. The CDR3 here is CASSRGTSGVVEQFF. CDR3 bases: TGTGCCAGCAGCCGAGGGACTAGCGGAGTTGTTGAGCAGTTCTTC.

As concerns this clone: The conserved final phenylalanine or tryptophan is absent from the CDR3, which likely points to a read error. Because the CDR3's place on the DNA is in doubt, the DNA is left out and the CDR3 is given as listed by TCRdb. CDR3: CASSLDVEPQSRVV. The genes are TRBV5-4 and TRBJ1-3. Germline-derived CDR1 and CDR2 are SGHNT and YYREEE (reference sequence). The CDR3 spans 14 residues, counting both ends.

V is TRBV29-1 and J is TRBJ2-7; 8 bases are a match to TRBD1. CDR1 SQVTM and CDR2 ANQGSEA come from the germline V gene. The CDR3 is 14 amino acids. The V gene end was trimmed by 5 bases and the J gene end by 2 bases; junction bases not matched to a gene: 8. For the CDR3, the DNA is TGCAGCGTTAGACAGGGGCCCGGGGCCTACGAGCAGTACTTC. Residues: CSVRQGPGAYEQYF.

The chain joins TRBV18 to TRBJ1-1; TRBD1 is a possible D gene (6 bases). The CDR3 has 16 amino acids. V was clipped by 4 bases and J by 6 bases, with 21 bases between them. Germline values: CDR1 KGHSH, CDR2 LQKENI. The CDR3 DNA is TGTGCCAGCTCACAAAAACCCTACAGGGATTCCGCTGAAGCTTTCTTT. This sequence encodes CASSQKPYRDSAEAFF.

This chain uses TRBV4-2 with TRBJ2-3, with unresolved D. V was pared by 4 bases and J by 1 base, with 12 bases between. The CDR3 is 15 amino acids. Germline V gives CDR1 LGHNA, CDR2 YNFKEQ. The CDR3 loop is CASSPLDPRTDTQYF. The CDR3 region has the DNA TGTGCCAGCAGCCCCCTAGACCCTCGCACAGATACGCAGTATTTT.

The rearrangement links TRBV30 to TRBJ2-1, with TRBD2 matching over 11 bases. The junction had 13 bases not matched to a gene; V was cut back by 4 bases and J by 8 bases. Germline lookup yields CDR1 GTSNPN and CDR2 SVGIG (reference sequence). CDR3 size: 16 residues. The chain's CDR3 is CAWIRASGRPRDEQFF. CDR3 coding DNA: TGTGCCTGGATCCGGGCTAGCGGGAGGCCTCGAGATGAGCAGTTCTTC.

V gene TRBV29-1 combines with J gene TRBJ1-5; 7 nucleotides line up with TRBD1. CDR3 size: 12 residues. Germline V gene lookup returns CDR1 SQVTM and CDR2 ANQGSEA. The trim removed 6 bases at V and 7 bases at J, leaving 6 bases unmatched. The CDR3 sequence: CSVGGQNQPQHF. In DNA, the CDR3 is TGCAGCGTGGGGGGACAGAACCAGCCCCAGCATTTT. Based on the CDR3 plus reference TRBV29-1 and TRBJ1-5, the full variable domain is SAVISQKPSRDICQRGTSLTIQCQVDSQVTMMFWYRQQPGQSLTLIATANQGSEATYESGFVIDKFPISRPNLTFSTLTVSNMSPEDSSIYLCSVGGQNQPQHFGDGTRLSIL.

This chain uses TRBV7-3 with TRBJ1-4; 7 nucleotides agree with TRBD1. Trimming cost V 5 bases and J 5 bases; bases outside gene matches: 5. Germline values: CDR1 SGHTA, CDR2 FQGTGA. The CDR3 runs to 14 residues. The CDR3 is CASSRTGGNEKLFF. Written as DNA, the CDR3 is TGTGCCAGCAGCCGGACAGGCGGAAATGAAAAACTGTTTTTT.

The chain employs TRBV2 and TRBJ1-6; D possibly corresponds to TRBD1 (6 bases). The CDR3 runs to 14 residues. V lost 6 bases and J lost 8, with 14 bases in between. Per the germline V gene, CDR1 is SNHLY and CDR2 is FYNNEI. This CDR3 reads CASRREGGDSPLHF. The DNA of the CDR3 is TGTGCCAGCAGGAGAGAGGGGGGGGATTCACCCCTCCACTTT.

This chain's CDR3 is CASSSEETQYF. CDR3 sequence (DNA): TGTGCCAGCAGTTCCGAAGAGACCCAGTACTTC. The chain couples TRBV27 to TRBJ2-5; D call uncertain. Germline assignment: CDR1 MNHEY and CDR2 SMNVEV (reference sequence). The V end was cut by 4 bases, the J end by 3 bases, with 3 bases between. The CDR3 contains 11 residues.